This record looks at one T cell receptor beta chain sequence and its context. V shed 7 bases and J 5 bases; nucleotides not matched to a gene: 10. The CDR3 runs to 13 residues. Germline V lookup: CDR1 DFQATT, CDR2 SNEGSKA (reference sequence). TCRdb called the RT-PCR reads again in MiXCR, with one record for every CDR3 protein. This sample yields about 680,000 distinct CDR3 sequences, of which 12% to 15% are seen a single time; 3.6% belongs to the top ten. The receptor's source is a female donor in good health, serving as a healthy control. V usage is TRBV20-1 and J usage is TRBJ2-7, with 8 bases aligning to TRBD1. The sample consisted of memory CD4+ T cells from blood. CDR3 bases: TGCAGTGTGGAAGGACAGGGTAGGGACGAGCAGTACTTC. Protein sequence: CSVEGQGRDEQYF.